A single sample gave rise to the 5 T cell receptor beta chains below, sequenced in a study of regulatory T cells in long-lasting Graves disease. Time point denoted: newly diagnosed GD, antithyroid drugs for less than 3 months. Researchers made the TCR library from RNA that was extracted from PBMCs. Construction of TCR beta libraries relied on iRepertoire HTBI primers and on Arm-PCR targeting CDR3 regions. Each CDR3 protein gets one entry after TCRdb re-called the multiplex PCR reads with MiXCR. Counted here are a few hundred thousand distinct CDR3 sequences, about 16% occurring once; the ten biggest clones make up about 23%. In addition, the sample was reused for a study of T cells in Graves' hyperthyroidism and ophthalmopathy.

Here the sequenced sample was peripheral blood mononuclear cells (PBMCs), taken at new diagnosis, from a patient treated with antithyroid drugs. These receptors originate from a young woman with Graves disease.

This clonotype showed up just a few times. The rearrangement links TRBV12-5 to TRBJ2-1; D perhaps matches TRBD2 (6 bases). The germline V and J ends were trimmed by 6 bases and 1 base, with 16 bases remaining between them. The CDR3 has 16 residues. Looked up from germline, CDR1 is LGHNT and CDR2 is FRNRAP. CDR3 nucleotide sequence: TGTGCTAGTGGCCCTATTAGCGGACCATCCTACAATGAGCAGTTCTTC. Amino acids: CASGPISGPSYNEQFF. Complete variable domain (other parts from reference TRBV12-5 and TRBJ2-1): DARVTQTPRHKVTEMGQEVTMRCQPILGHNTVFWYRQTMMQGLELLAYFRNRAPLDDSGMPKDRFSAEMPDATLATLKIQPSEPRDSAVYFCASGPISGPSYNEQFFGPGTRLTVL.

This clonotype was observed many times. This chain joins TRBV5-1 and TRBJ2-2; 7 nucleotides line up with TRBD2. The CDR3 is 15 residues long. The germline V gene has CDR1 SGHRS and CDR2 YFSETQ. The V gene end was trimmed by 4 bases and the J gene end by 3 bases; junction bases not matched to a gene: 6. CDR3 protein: CASSLTTSDTGELFF. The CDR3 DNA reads TGCGCCAGCAGCCTCACCACTAGCGACACCGGGGAGCTGTTTTTT.

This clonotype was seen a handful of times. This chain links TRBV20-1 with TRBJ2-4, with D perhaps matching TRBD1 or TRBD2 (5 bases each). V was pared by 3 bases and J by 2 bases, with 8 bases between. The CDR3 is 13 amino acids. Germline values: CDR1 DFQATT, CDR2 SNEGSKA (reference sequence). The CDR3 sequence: CSASRGPKNIQYF. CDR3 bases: TGCAGTGCTAGTCGGGGCCCCAAAAACATTCAGTACTTC.

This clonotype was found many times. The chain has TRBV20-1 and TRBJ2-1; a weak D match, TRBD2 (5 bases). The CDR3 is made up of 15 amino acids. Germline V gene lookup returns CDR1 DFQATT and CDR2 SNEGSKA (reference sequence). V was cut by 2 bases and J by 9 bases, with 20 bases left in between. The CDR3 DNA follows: TGCAGTGCTAGAATAAGGGAAGACTATGAGGCTGAGCAGTTCTTC. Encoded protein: CSARIREDYEAEQFF.

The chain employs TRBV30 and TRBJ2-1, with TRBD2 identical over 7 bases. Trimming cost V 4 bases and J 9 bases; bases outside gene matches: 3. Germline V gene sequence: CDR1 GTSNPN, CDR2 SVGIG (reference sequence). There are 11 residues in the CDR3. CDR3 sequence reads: CAWTGGAEQFF. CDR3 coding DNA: TGTGCCTGGACGGGGGGTGCTGAGCAGTTCTTC.